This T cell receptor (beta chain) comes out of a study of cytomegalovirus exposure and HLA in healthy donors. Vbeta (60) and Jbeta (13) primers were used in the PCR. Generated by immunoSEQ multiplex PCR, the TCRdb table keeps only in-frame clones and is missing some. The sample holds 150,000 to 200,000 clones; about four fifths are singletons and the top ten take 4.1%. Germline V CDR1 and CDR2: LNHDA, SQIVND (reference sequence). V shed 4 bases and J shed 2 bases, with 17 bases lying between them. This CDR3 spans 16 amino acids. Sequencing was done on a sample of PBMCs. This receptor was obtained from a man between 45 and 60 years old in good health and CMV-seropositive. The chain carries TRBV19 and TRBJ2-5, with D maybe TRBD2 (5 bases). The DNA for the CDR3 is TGTGCCAGTAGTAACGAACTCTGGACTGCACAAGAGACCCAGTACTTC. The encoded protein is CASSNELWTAQETQYF.